The T cell receptor beta chain described here comes from a study of blood T cell repertoires in COVID-19. Study details: Italy, Spain and the United States were the sources of the convalescent and acute COVID-19 samples. The analysed material was cDNA or gDNA that came from T cells, B-cell-depleted T cells, or PBMCs.

The trim removed 6 bases at V and 8 bases at J, leaving 8 bases unmatched. CDR3 size: 13 residues. CDR1 is MNHEY, CDR2 SVGAGI, per germline. This clone has just one count. As handled by the study authors: How many nucleated cells were present was estimated from reference gene primer amplification. Clones were sequenced by immunoSEQ multiplex PCR, and TCRdb holds only the in-frame ones, with some missing. V and J calls and clone size are copied from that table; D and trimming were computed from the DNA. Here the sample spans 650,000 to 800,000 clones, 85% to 90% being singletons. The sequence derives from a woman aged 18-30 years with acute or convalescent COVID-19. The material sequenced was peripheral blood. This sequence joins TRBV6-5 and TRBJ1-2; 8 bases map to TRBD1. CDR3 bases: TGTGCCAGCAGGGCCCAGGGGGCAGGCGGCTACACCTTC. This sequence encodes CASRAQGAGGYTF.